The text below deals with one TCR beta chain. Its antigen is not known. V lost 7 bases, J lost 11 bases, and 17 bases lay in between. This CDR3 has 12 residues. The germline gives CDR1 SQVTM, CDR2 ANQGSEA. The data are from a study of Ad26.COV2.S vaccination and SARS-CoV-2 variants. Whole-study results and caveats: Spike-specific TCR breadth was greater after Ad26.COV2.S than placebo. TCR breadth and depth analyses may have underestimated total T cell responses.

Sequencing was performed with immunoSEQ multiplex PCR; in TCRdb, only in-frame clones are kept and a portion is missing. This sample yields roughly 270,000 clones, of which more than 70% are seen a single time; 3% to 4% belongs to the top ten. As for treatment: 19 received Ad26.COV2.S at low or high dose, single or two shots; about 5 received placebo; per-sample allocation not given. Repertoires come from day 63 after the first vaccine or placebo injection. This specimen was peripheral blood, taken in a trial of Ad26.COV2.S vaccine versus placebo. The sequence derives from a person aged 18 to 65 who received the Ad26.COV2.S COVID-19 vaccine or a placebo. This chain links TRBV29-1 with TRBJ1-4; possible D gene TRBD1, 5 bases. Here the CDR3 reads CSAWGEQRKLFF. The CDR3 coding sequence is TGCAGCGCATGGGGGGAGCAAAGGAAACTGTTTTTT.